This T cell receptor beta chain was obtained from a study of shared clonotypes between healthy human individuals. On the study more broadly: CD4 naive cells filled three plates per donor, CD4 memory three, CD8 naive two and CD8 memory one.

There are 12 residues in the CDR3. The germline V gene has CDR1 WSHSY and CDR2 SAAADI. The germline V and J ends were trimmed by 5 bases and 9 bases, with 13 bases remaining between them. Each subset's genomic DNA was shared equally among a number of immunoSEQ plates. Assay used: immunoSEQ multiplex PCR; TCRdb lists only in-frame clones, some missing. Found here are roughly 680,000 clones, roughly 72% of them singletons; the top ten hold about 1.7%. The source material was memory CD4+ T cells sorted from blood. Indicated subset: CD45RA-negative fraction. This clonotype originated in a woman in her thirties in good health. This chain joins TRBV10-2 and TRBJ1-1; possible D gene TRBD1, 5 bases. The CDR3 nucleotides are TGCGCCAGCAGTCCACAGGAGACACAAGCTTTCTTT. It codes for CASSPQETQAFF.